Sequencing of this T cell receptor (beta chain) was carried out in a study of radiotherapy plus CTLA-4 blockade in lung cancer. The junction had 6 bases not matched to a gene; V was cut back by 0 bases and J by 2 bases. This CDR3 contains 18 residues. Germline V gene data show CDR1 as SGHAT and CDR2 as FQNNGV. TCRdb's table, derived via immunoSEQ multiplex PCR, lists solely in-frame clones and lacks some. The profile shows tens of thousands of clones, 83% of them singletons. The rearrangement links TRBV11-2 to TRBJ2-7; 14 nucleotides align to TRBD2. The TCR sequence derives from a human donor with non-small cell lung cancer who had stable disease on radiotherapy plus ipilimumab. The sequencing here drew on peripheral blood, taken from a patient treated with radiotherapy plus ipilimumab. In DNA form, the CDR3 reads TGTGCCAGCAGCTTAGACAAGGGGACTAGCGGGGGACCCTACGAGCAGTACTTC. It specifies CASSLDKGTSGGPYEQYF.